This entry lists 14 T cell receptor beta chains sequenced from one sample in a study of shared clonotypes between healthy human individuals. Assay: immunoSEQ multiplex PCR; the TCRdb copy retains only in-frame clones and omits some. The table records 470,000 or so clones, almost 80% of them present only once. The sequenced material came from PBMCs. These receptors were collected from a woman in her thirties or forties in good health. Some clones in this sample may be carry-over from other donors' samples.

In DNA form, the CDR3 reads TGCGCCAGCAGCTTGGATGGATCCACGGAGACCCAGTACTTC. It translates to CASSLDGSTETQYF. The chain links TRBV5-1 to TRBJ2-5; no clear D gene. CDR3 length: 14 residues. The germline V and J ends were trimmed by 0 bases and 5 bases, with 11 bases remaining between them. The germline V gene has CDR1 SGHRS and CDR2 YFSETQ.

In its sample, this clone was seen once. The chain links TRBV30 to TRBJ2-2; D is undetermined. With 4 bases removed from V and 3 bases from J, the gap between germline ends came to 6 bases. Per the germline V gene, CDR1 is GTSNPN and CDR2 is SVGIG (reference sequence). This CDR3 region has 12 residues. CDR3 nucleotides: TGTGCCTGGATTAGGTACACCGGGGAGCTGTTTTTT. Encoded protein: CAWIRYTGELFF.

V and J are TRBV9 and TRBJ2-3, with 9 bases that match TRBD2. The CDR3 extends over 14 amino acids. V shed 6 bases, J shed 6 bases, and the junction held 8 bases outside the gene matches. CDR1 is SGDLS, CDR2 YYNGEE, per germline. In nucleotides, the CDR3 is TGTGCCAGCACCCTAGCGGGAAGTGGCGATACGCAGTATTTT. As protein: CASTLAGSGDTQYF.

The V call is TRBV7-3, the J call TRBJ1-1, with D perhaps matching TRBD1 (5 bases). CDR1 and CDR2 from the germline V gene are SGHTA and FQGTGA. V was clipped by 6 bases and J by 1 base, with 9 bases between them. The CDR3 is made up of 13 amino acids. The CDR3 region has the DNA TGTGCCAGCAGTATAACAGGGAACACTGAAGCTTTCTTT. This sequence encodes CASSITGNTEAFF.

V and J are TRBV7-2 and TRBJ2-5; tentatively, D is TRBD1 (6 bases). The V and J ends lost 3 bases and 4 bases respectively, with 9 bases between them. The CDR3 totals 13 residues. Germline loops: CDR1 SGHTA, CDR2 FQGNSA. The DNA of the CDR3 is TGTGCCAGCAGCTTGCTCAGGGGAGAGACCCAGTACTTC. Translated: CASSLLRGETQYF.

This chain joins TRBV28 and TRBJ2-3; 8 bases agree with TRBD2. Germline loops: CDR1 MDHEN, CDR2 SYDVKM. With 7 bases clipped from V and 5 bases from J, the junction kept 11 bases outside the gene matches. The CDR3 contains 15 residues. This CDR3 is CASTRGGEGGDTQYF. The DNA of the CDR3 is TGTGCCAGCACCCGGGGGGGGGAAGGAGGAGATACGCAGTATTTT.

The V call is TRBV4-1, the J call TRBJ2-3; D remains unclear. V was cut by 1 base and J by 5 bases, with 4 bases left in between. The CDR3 has 12 amino acids. The germline CDR1 and CDR2 sequences are MGHRA and YSYEKL. CDR3 coding DNA: TGCGCCAGCAGCCAAGTGGAAGATACGCAGTATTTT. Translation: CASSQVEDTQYF.

The V call is TRBV19, the J call TRBJ1-5, with D unresolved. This CDR3 has 14 amino acids. V lost 4 bases and J 4 bases, leaving 11 bases between the germline ends. Per the germline V gene, CDR1 is LNHDA and CDR2 is SQIVND (reference sequence). The CDR3 region has the DNA TGTGCCAGTAGTAGGACGGTAGAGAATCAGCCCCAGCATTTT. The encoded protein is CASSRTVENQPQHF.

This clone turned up a few times. This chain connects TRBV4-1 to TRBJ2-1; maybe TRBD2 (7 bases). Germline lookup yields CDR1 MGHRA and CDR2 YSYEKL. The ends were cut back, 4 bases at V and 2 bases at J, with 24 bases in the middle. The CDR3 totals 19 residues. The CDR3 nucleotides are TGCGCCAGCAGCCTTTCCCTCGGACTAGGGGGGAGGACCTACAATGAGCAGTTCTTC. Amino acid sequence: CASSLSLGLGGRTYNEQFF.

The chain has TRBV9 and TRBJ1-1; a weak D match, TRBD1 (5 bases). V shed 4 bases and J shed 1 base, with 5 bases lying between them. The CDR3 has 12 amino acids. Germline lookup yields CDR1 SGDLS and CDR2 YYNGEE. Written as DNA, the CDR3 is TGTGCCAGCAGCAGGGGGAACACTGAAGCTTTCTTT. This sequence encodes CASSRGNTEAFF.

The chain combines TRBV4-3 with TRBJ2-5, with D possibly being TRBD2 (6 bases). This CDR3 comprises 15 residues. V lost 0 bases to trimming and J lost 5 bases, with 13 bases between them. Germline CDR1 reads LGHNA; CDR2 reads YSLEER. The DNA for the CDR3 is TGCGCCAGCAGCCAAGAGTGGAGGGGTTTTGAGACCCAGTACTTC. As protein: CASSQEWRGFETQYF.

This clone appeared a single time. This chain joins TRBV4-1 and TRBJ2-2, with 7 positions matching TRBD2. This CDR3 contains 17 residues. CDR1 is MGHRA and CDR2 is YSYEKL in the germline V gene. V was clipped by 0 bases and J by 9 bases; unmatched bases: 13. CDR3 residues: CASSQEGGAVVSRELFF. For the CDR3, the DNA is TGCGCCAGCAGCCAAGAGGGAGGGGCGGTTGTTTCGAGGGAGCTGTTTTTT.

CDR3 DNA sequence: TGTGCCAGCATAGACGGGAGAGGTGAGCAGTTCTTC. This translates into CASIDGRGEQFF. The chain is built from TRBV6-5 and TRBJ2-1; possible D gene TRBD2, 6 bases. Trimming took 7 bases from V and 9 from J, leaving 13 bases between them. There are 12 residues in the CDR3. Looked up from germline, CDR1 is MNHEY and CDR2 is SVGAGI.

This rearrangement joins TRBV4-1 to TRBJ2-5; D may be TRBD1 (6 bases). Trimming cost V 4 bases and J 2 bases, with 17 bases left between them. The germline V gene encodes CDR1 MGHRA and CDR2 YSYEKL. This CDR3 is built from 16 residues. The CDR3 coding sequence is TGCGCCAGCAGCCGGGGAGCAGGGGACCTGCAAGAGACCCAGTACTTC. This sequence encodes CASSRGAGDLQETQYF.